The 9 T cell receptor beta chains in this list originate from one sample, sequenced in a study of cytomegalovirus exposure and HLA in healthy donors. 13 Jbeta primers and 60 Vbeta primers were used for the PCR. This table comes from immunoSEQ multiplex PCR, and its TCRdb copy is limited to in-frame clones, with some not included. The table lists about 130,000 clones, approximately 77% of them singletons. The sequenced sample was PBMCs. The receptors were sampled from a man aged 25-45 years in good health and CMV-seronegative.

The chain joins TRBV15 to TRBJ2-3, with TRBD2 matching over 16 bases. The CDR3 runs to 19 residues. The V gene end was trimmed by 1 base and the J gene end by 0 bases; junction bases not matched to a gene: 4. Germline CDR1 is LNHNV and CDR2 is YYDKDF (reference sequence). The DNA for the CDR3 is TGTGCCACCAGCAGAGTCCCGGGACTAGCGGGAGGGAGCACAGATACGCAGTATTTT. Protein product: CATSRVPGLAGGSTDTQYF. The full variable domain, its missing parts supplied by reference TRBV15 and TRBJ2-3, is DAMVIQNPRYQVTQFGKPVTLSCSQTLNHNVMYWYQQKSSQAPKLLFHYYDKDFNNEADTPDNFQSRRPNTSFCFLDIRSPGLGDTAMYLCATSRVPGLAGGSTDTQYFGPGTRLTVL.

The chain employs TRBV11-2 and TRBJ2-1, with TRBD2 matching 7 bases. Germline V gene lookup returns CDR1 SGHAT and CDR2 FQNNGV. V lost 5 bases and J lost 0; bases outside the gene matches: 7. The length of the CDR3 is 16 residues. CDR3 amino acids: CASSPSGTPSYNEQFF. The DNA for the CDR3 is TGTGCCAGCAGCCCTAGCGGCACTCCCTCCTACAATGAGCAGTTCTTC.

The rearrangement joins TRBV7-9 to TRBJ1-2, with D uncertain. Germline assignment: CDR1 SEHNR and CDR2 FQNEAQ (reference sequence). This CDR3 is 13 amino acids long. V was pared by 1 base and J by 7 bases, with 10 bases between. Here the CDR3 DNA reads TGTGCCAGCAGCTTAGGAGTTGCCATTGGCTACACCTTC. Translated: CASSLGVAIGYTF. Full variable domain (remainder filled in from reference TRBV7-9 and TRBJ1-2): DTGVSQNPRHKITKRGQNVTFRCDPISEHNRLYWYRQTLGQGPEFLTYFQNEAQLEKSRLLSDRFSAERPKGSFSTLEIQRTEQGDSAMYLCASSLGVAIGYTFGSGTRLTVV.

This clone showed up just a few times. This chain uses TRBV10-1 with TRBJ2-5; no firm D call. V dropped 4 bases and J dropped 3 bases, with 9 bases sitting between them. The CDR3 totals 13 residues. Germline V gives CDR1 WNHNN, CDR2 SYGVQD (reference sequence). CDR3 protein: CASSVGTKETQYF. In nucleotides, the CDR3 is TGCGCCAGCAGTGTTGGCACAAAAGAGACCCAGTACTTC.

The rearrangement links TRBV29-1 to TRBJ1-2; 7 bases line up with TRBD1. The CDR3 is 13 residues long. V was pared by 1 base and J by 8 bases, with 7 bases of the junction left unmatched. Germline assignment: CDR1 SQVTM and CDR2 ANQGSEA. CDR3 sequence (DNA): TGCAGCGTTGAAGTAGGGGGCGTTGGCGGCTACACCTTC. The encoded protein is CSVEVGGVGGYTF.

The chain joins TRBV6-1 to TRBJ2-1; TRBD2 aligns across 8 bases. J was trimmed by 4 bases and V by 0 bases; bases with no gene match: 11. CDR3 length: 18 amino acids. The germline V gene encodes CDR1 MNHNS and CDR2 SASEGT. The CDR3 sequence is CASSEAGAGTSLYNEQFF. CDR3 sequence (DNA): TGTGCCAGCAGTGAAGCGGGAGCCGGGACTAGTTTATACAATGAGCAGTTCTTC.

The J gene is TRBJ2-7, the V gene TRBV5-1; weak D call: TRBD1 (6 bases). Per the germline V gene, CDR1 is SGHRS and CDR2 is YFSETQ. The CDR3 has 13 amino acids. V was trimmed by 5 bases and J by 2 bases, leaving 11 bases between them. The CDR3 bases are TGCGCCAGCAGACCCCGGGACACCTACGAGCAGTACTTC. Translation: CASRPRDTYEQYF.

The V and J genes are TRBV11-3 and TRBJ2-7; weak D call: TRBD2 (5 bases). The CDR3 sequence is 18 residues long. V was cut by 0 bases and J by 4 bases, with 22 bases left in between. The germline CDR1 and CDR2 sequences are SGHNT and YENEEA. CDR3 loop: CASSLEGRTLEARYEQYF. CDR3 in DNA: TGTGCCAGCAGCTTAGAAGGTCGAACACTAGAGGCAAGATACGAGCAGTACTTC.

The rearrangement links TRBV19 to TRBJ2-3; 15 nucleotides match TRBD2. Germline V gene data show CDR1 as LNHDA and CDR2 as SQIVND (reference sequence). The CDR3 runs to 18 residues. J lost 0 bases, V lost 5 bases, and 6 bases had no gene match. DNA for the CDR3: TGTGCCAGTAGTCGAGGACTAGCGGGAGGGCTGAGCACAGATACGCAGTATTTT. Its translation is CASSRGLAGGLSTDTQYF.